This T cell receptor beta chain was recorded in a study of beta chain features in type 1 diabetes. Overall study: Patients looked much like healthy donors when it came to age, gender and cell yields.

Purity above 95% was achieved in all sorted populations. All of the isolated RNA was reverse transcribed, so expressed TCRB transcripts were sequenced. Assay: immunoSEQ multiplex PCR; the TCRdb copy retains only in-frame clones and omits some. The data hold 300,000 to 400,000 clones, with 11% observed a single time. In this sample, this clone turned up a few times. What it binds is not known. Study findings and constraints: Naive, central memory and Treg TCRB repertoires seemed to resemble each other more closely in patients than they did in healthy donors. The study found fewer insertions and more deletions at VDJ junctions in type 1 diabetes patients.

Specimen: naive CD4+ T cells from blood. The TCR was taken from a woman between 25 and 40 years old in good health.

The DNA for the CDR3 is TGCGCCAGCAGCTTGGGGGACGGGGGAGATACGCAGTATTTT. Amino acid sequence: CASSLGDGGDTQYF. The chain recombines TRBV5-1 with TRBJ2-3; TRBD2 is a possible D gene (6 bases). CDR3 length: 14 amino acids. Trimming took 0 bases from V and 5 from J, leaving 10 bases between them. The V gene's germline CDR1 is SGHRS and CDR2 YFSETQ.